These 11 T cell receptor beta chains were all obtained from the same sample, sequenced in a study of T cell changes during pregnancy in multiple sclerosis. Repertoires were generated with immunoSEQ multiplex PCR, while TCRdb's copy carries only in-frame clones and drops some. This sample has over 55,000 clones; around 92% occur once, and the top ten carry about 2.5%. The specimen was peripheral blood, collected in the first trimester of pregnancy. The source is a female donor with multiple sclerosis, enrolled in a pregnancy study.

The chain links TRBV18 to TRBJ2-4; 13 nucleotides line up with TRBD2. CDR3 length: 18 amino acids. Germline trimming cut 4 bases from V and 0 bases from J; bases unmatched to any gene: 6. Germline V gives CDR1 KGHSH, CDR2 LQKENI. The CDR3, as DNA: TGTGCCAGCTCACAAACCGGGACTAGCGGGGTAGCCAAAAACATTCAGTACTTC. Residues: CASSQTGTSGVAKNIQYF.

The rearrangement links TRBV19 to TRBJ2-7; possibly TRBD1 for D (5 bases). The germline V gene has CDR1 LNHDA and CDR2 SQIVND (reference sequence). The V and J ends lost 5 bases and 5 bases respectively, with 16 bases between them. The CDR3 totals 14 residues. The DNA of the CDR3 is TGTGCCAGTAGTCAAGGGGCAGTAGCCCACGAGCAGTACTTC. This codes for CASSQGAVAHEQYF.

The genes are TRBV19 and TRBJ2-2; 14 nucleotides align to TRBD2. The J segment lost 6 bases and the V segment lost 9 bases, leaving 3 bases of the junction unmatched. The germline CDR1 and CDR2 sequences are LNHDA and SQIVND (reference sequence). There are 14 residues in the CDR3. CDR3 DNA sequence: TGTGCCAGCCGACTAGCGGGAGGGTCCGGGGAGCTGTTTTTT. This encodes CASRLAGGSGELFF.

The chain is built from TRBV6-5 and TRBJ1-1, with a tentative D call TRBD1 (5 bases). The CDR3 has 13 residues. Trimming cost V 5 bases and J 5 bases, with 12 bases left between them. Germline-derived CDR1 and CDR2 are MNHEY and SVGAGI. The CDR3: CASSLGGSTEAFF. The CDR3 nucleotides are TGTGCCAGCAGTCTCGGGGGGAGTACTGAAGCTTTCTTT.

V is TRBV7-2 and J is TRBJ2-2; D not certain. The CDR3 runs 15 residues. Trimming took off 2 bases at V and 2 bases at J, with 9 bases between the two ends. From germline, CDR1 is SGHTA and CDR2 FQGNSA. The CDR3 protein is CASSLNGLNTGELFF. DNA for the CDR3: TGTGCCAGCAGCTTAAATGGGCTTAACACCGGGGAGCTGTTTTTT.

This chain uses TRBV7-8 with TRBJ2-1, with D possibly being TRBD1 (7 bases). The CDR3 totals 13 residues. Trimming cost V 5 bases and J 15 bases, with 20 bases left between them. Germline V gene lookup returns CDR1 SGHVS and CDR2 FQNEAQ. CDR3 region: CASSQLETGRSFF. The CDR3 DNA reads as TGTGCCAGCAGCCAGCTGGAGACAGGGAGGTCGTTCTTC.

This chain joins TRBV6-6 and TRBJ1-3; 7 nucleotides agree with TRBD1. The CDR3 is made up of 15 amino acids. Germline CDR1 and CDR2: MNHNY and SVGAGI (reference sequence). The V and J ends lost 7 bases and 3 bases, in that order; junction bases with no gene match: 9. The CDR3 here is CASISTGRYGNTIYF. In nucleotides, the CDR3 is TGTGCCAGCATCTCGACAGGGAGGTATGGAAACACCATATATTTT.

The gene calls are TRBV10-3 and TRBJ2-3; 11 bases line up with TRBD1. The V and J ends lost 3 bases and 3 bases, in that order; junction bases with no gene match: 2. This CDR3 has 15 residues. Germline-derived CDR1 and CDR2 are ENHRY and SYGVKD. As DNA, the CDR3 is TGTGCCATCAGTGAAGGACAGGGGGCAACAGATACGCAGTATTTT. It is translated as CAISEGQGATDTQYF.

Only a few counts were recorded for this clone. The V call is TRBV30, the J call TRBJ1-4; no definite D call. Trimming pared 1 base from V and 1 base from J, leaving 4 bases between. Germline lookup yields CDR1 GTSNPN and CDR2 SVGIG (reference sequence). This CDR3 is built from 13 residues. This CDR3 reads CAWSDRTNEKLFF. For the CDR3, the DNA is TGTGCCTGGAGTGACAGAACTAATGAAAAACTGTTTTTT.

The CDR3 nucleotides read TGTGCCAGCAGCGGACAGGAGAACACTGAAGCTTTCTTT. Its protein is CASSGQENTEAFF. The chain employs TRBV7-9 and TRBJ1-1; 7 bases are a match to TRBD1. The trim removed 5 bases at V and 1 base at J, leaving 1 base unmatched. Looked up from germline, CDR1 is SEHNR and CDR2 is FQNEAQ (reference sequence). CDR3 length: 13 amino acids.

The chain uses TRBV27 and TRBJ2-2; possible D gene TRBD1, 5 bases. V gave up 2 bases and J gave up 3 bases, with 16 bases separating them. In germline, CDR1 is MNHEY, CDR2 SMNVEV (reference sequence). CDR3 length: 17 amino acids. In DNA, the CDR3 is TGTGCCAGCAGTTTAGCCCGGACACCCAAGTACACCGGGGAGCTGTTTTTT. Translating gives CASSLARTPKYTGELFF.